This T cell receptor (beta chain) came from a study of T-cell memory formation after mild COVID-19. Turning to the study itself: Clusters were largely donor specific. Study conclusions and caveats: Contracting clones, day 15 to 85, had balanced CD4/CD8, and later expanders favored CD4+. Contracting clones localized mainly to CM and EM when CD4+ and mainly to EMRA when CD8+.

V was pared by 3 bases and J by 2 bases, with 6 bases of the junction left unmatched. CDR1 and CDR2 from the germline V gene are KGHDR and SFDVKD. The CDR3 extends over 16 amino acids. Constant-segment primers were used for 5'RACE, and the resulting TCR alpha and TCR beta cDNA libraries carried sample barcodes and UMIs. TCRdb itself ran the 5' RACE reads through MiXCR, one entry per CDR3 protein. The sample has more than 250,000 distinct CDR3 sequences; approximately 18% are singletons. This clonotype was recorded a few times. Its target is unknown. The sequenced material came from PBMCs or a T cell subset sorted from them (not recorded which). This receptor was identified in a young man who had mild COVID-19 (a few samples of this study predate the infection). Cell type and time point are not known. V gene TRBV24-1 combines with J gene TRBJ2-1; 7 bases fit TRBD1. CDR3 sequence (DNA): TGTGCCACCAGTGATAACCGGGACAGTACCTACAATGAGCAGTTCTTC. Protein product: CATSDNRDSTYNEQFF.